This TCR beta chain was observed in a study of shared clonotypes between healthy human individuals. Study details: Researchers assigned three CD4 naive, three CD4 memory, two CD8 naive and one CD8 memory plate to each donor.

V lost 6 bases to trimming and J lost 4 bases; unmatched junction nucleotides: 12. Germline-derived CDR1 and CDR2 are PRHDT and FYEKMQ (reference sequence). The CDR3 spans 15 residues. Using immunoSEQ multiplex PCR, the repertoire was profiled, and TCRdb retains in-frame clones only, with some absent. The repertoire holds 600,000 to 800,000 clones, with approximately 72% as singletons. The chain recombines TRBV13 with TRBJ2-7; 7 nucleotides agree with TRBD2. Sample: memory CD4+ T cells sorted from blood. Subset in this sample: CD45RA-negative fraction. This clonotype was obtained from a woman aged 25 to 45 in good health. This chain's CDR3 is CASRRAGSSLYEQYF. Written as DNA, the CDR3 is TGTGCCAGCAGACGAGCGGGGTCTTCCCTGTACGAGCAGTACTTC. Supplemented by reference TRBV13 and TRBJ2-7, the full variable domain reads AAGVIQSPRHLIKEKRETATLKCYPIPRHDTVYWYQQGPGQDPQFLISFYEKMQSDKGSIPDRFSAQQFSDYHSELNMSSLELGDSALYFCASRRAGSSLYEQYFGPGTRLTVT.